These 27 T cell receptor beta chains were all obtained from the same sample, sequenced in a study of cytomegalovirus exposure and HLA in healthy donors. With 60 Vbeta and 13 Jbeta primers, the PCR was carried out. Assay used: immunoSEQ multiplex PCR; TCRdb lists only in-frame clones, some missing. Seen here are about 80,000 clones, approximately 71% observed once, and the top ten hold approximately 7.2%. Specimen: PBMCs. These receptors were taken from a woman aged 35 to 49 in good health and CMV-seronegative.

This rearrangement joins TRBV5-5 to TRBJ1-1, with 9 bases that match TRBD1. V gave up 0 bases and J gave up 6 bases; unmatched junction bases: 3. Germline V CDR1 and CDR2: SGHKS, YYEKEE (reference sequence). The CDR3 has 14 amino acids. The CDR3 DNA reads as TGTGCCAGCAGCTTGGGACAGGGGGTCGCTGAAGCTTTCTTT. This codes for CASSLGQGVAEAFF.

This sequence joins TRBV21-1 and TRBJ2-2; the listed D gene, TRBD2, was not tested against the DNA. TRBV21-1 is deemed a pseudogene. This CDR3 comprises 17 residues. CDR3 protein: CASSRRGPCPNTGELFF. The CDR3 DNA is TGTGCCAGCAGCAGGAGGGGCCCTTGCCCGAACACCGGGGAGCTGTTTTTT.

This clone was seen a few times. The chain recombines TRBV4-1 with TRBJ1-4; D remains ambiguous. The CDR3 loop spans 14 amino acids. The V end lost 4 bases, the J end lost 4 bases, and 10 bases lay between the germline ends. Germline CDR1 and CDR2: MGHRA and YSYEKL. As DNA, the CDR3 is TGCGCCAGCAGCCCGGACGGGGTTAATGAAAAACTGTTTTTT. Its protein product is CASSPDGVNEKLFF.

CDR3 sequence reads: CASNYLQGMDSPLHF. The DNA of the CDR3 is TGTGCCAGCAACTACCTCCAGGGGATGGACTCACCCCTCCACTTT. The chain uses TRBV2 and TRBJ1-6, with a possible D match to TRBD1 (6 bases). Trimming stripped 7 bases from V and 10 bases from J, with 20 bases between. The V gene's germline CDR1 is SNHLY and CDR2 FYNNEI. The CDR3 has 15 residues. The variable domain in full, with the rest retrieved from reference TRBV2 and TRBJ1-6, is EPEVTQTPSHQVTQMGQEVILRCVPISNHLYFYWYRQILGQKVEFLVSFYNNEISEKSEIFDDQFSVERPDGSNFTLKIRSTKLEDSAMYFCASNYLQGMDSPLHFGNGTRLTVT.

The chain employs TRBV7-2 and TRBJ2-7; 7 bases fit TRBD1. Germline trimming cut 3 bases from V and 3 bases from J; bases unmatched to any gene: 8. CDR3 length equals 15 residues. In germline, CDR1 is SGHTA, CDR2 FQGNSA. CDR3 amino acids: CASSLNGQVYYEQYF. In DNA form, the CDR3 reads TGTGCCAGCAGCTTGAATGGACAGGTTTACTACGAGCAGTACTTC.

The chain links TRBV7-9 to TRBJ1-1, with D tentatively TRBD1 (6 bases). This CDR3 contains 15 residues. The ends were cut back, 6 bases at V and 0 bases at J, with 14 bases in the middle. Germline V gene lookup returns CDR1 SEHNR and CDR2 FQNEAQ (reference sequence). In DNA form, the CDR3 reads TGTGCCAGCAGGCCAGAAACAGGGTTGAACACTGAAGCTTTCTTT. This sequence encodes CASRPETGLNTEAFF. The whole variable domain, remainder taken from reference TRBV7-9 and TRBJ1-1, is DTGVSQNPRHKITKRGQNVTFRCDPISEHNRLYWYRQTLGQGPEFLTYFQNEAQLEKSRLLSDRFSAERPKGSFSTLEIQRTEQGDSAMYLCASRPETGLNTEAFFGQGTRLTVV.

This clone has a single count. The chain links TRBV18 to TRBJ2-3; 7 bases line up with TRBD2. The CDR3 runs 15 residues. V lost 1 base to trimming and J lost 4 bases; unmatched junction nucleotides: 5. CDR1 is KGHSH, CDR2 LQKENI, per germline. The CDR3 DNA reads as TGTGCCAGCTCACCACTTTGGGCGGGAGCAGATACGCAGTATTTT. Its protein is CASSPLWAGADTQYF.

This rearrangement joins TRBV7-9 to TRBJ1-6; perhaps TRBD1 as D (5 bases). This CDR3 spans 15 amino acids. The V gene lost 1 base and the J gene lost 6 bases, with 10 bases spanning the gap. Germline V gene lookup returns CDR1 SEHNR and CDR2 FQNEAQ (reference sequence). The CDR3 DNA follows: TGTGCCAGCAGCTTAGATGCCCAGGGTAATTCACCCCTCCACTTT. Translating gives CASSLDAQGNSPLHF.

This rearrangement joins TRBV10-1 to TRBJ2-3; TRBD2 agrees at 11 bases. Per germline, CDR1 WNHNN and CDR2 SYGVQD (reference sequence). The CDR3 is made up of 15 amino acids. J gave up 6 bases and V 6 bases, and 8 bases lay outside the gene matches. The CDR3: CASSRGVAGGDTQYF. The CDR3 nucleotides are TGCGCCAGCAGCCGGGGGGTAGCGGGAGGGGATACGCAGTATTTT.

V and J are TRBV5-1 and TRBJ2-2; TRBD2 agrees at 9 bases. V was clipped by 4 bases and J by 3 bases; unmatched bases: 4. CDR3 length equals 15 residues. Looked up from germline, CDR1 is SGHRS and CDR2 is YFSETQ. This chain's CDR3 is CASSGGLADTGELFF. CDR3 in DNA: TGCGCCAGCAGCGGGGGACTAGCAGACACCGGGGAGCTGTTTTTT. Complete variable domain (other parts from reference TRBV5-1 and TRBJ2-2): KAGVTQTPRYLIKTRGQQVTLSCSPISGHRSVSWYQQTPGQGLQFLFEYFSETQRNKGNFPGRFSGRQFSNSRSEMNVSTLELGDSALYLCASSGGLADTGELFFGEGSRLTVL.

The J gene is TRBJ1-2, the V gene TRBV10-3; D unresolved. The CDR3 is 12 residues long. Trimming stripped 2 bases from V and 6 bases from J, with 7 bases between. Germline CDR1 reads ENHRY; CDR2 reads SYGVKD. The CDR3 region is CAISEGLDGYTF. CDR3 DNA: TGTGCCATCAGTGAGGGTTTAGATGGCTACACCTTC.

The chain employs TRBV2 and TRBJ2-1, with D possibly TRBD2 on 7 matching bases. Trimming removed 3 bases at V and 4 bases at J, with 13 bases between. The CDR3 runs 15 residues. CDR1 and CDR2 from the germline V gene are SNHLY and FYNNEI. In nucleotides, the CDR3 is TGTGCCAGCAGTGATAGTGCGGGGGCGTACAATGAGCAGTTCTTC. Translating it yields CASSDSAGAYNEQFF. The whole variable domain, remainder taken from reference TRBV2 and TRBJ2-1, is EPEVTQTPSHQVTQMGQEVILRCVPISNHLYFYWYRQILGQKVEFLVSFYNNEISEKSEIFDDQFSVERPDGSNFTLKIRSTKLEDSAMYFCASSDSAGAYNEQFFGPGTRLTVL.

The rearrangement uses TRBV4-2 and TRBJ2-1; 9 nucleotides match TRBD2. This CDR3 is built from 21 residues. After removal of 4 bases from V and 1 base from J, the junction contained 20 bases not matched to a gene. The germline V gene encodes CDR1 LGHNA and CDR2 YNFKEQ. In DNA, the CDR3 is TGTGCCAGCAGCCCTGGACTAGCGAGGGGCCCTTTGGCGGCGTCCTACAATGAGCAGTTCTTC. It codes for CASSPGLARGPLAASYNEQFF.

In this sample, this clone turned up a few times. CDR3 bases: TGCGCCAGCAGCCAACAGACAGGCCCACTGTTTTTT. Its translation is CASSQQTGPLFF. The chain uses TRBV4-3 and TRBJ1-4, with D tentatively TRBD1 (6 bases). Per the germline V gene, CDR1 is LGHNA and CDR2 is YSLEER. V was shortened by 2 bases and J by 13 bases, with 11 bases between the two germline ends. CDR3 size: 12 residues.

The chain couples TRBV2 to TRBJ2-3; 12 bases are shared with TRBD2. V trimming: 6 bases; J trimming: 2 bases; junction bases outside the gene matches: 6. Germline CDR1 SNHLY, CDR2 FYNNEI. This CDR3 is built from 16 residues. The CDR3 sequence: CASRRTSGAYTDTQYF. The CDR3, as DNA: TGTGCCAGCAGACGGACTAGCGGGGCCTACACAGATACGCAGTATTTT. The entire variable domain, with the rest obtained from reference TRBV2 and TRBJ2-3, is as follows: EPEVTQTPSHQVTQMGQEVILRCVPISNHLYFYWYRQILGQKVEFLVSFYNNEISEKSEIFDDQFSVERPDGSNFTLKIRSTKLEDSAMYFCASRRTSGAYTDTQYFGPGTRLTVL.

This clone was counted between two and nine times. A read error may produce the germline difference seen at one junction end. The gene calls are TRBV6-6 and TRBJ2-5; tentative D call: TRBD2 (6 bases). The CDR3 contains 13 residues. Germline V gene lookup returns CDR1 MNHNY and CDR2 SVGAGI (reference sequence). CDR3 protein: CAGGDGDQQTQYF. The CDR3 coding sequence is TGTGCCGGCGGGGACGGAGACCAACAGACCCAGTACTTC.

In nucleotides, the CDR3 is TGTGCCAGCAGCGGCGGACAGGGGGCCTACAATGAGCAGTTCTTC. Protein product: CASSGGQGAYNEQFF. The rearrangement links TRBV9 to TRBJ2-1, with TRBD1 matching over 10 bases. Germline assignment: CDR1 SGDLS and CDR2 YYNGEE. CDR3 length equals 15 residues. V lost 3 bases and J lost 2; bases outside the gene matches: 2.

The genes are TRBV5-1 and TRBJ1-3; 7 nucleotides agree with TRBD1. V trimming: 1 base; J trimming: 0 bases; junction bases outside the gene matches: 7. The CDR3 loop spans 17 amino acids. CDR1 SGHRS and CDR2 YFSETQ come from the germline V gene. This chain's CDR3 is CASSLRQGVDSGNTIYF. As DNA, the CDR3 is TGCGCCAGCAGCTTGAGGCAGGGGGTAGACTCTGGAAACACCATATATTTT.

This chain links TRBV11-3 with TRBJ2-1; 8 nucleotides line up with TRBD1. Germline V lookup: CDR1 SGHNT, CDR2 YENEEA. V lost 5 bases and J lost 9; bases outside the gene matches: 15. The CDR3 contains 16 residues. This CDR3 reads CASSPATGGFSGEQFF. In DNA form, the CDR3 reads TGTGCCAGCAGCCCGGCTACAGGGGGTTTTTCGGGTGAGCAGTTCTTC.

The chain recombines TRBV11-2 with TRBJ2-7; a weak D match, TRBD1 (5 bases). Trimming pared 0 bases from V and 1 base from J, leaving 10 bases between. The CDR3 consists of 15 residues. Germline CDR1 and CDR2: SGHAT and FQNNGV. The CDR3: CASSLDRRQSYEQYF. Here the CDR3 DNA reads TGTGCCAGCAGCTTAGATCGGCGACAGTCCTACGAGCAGTACTTC.

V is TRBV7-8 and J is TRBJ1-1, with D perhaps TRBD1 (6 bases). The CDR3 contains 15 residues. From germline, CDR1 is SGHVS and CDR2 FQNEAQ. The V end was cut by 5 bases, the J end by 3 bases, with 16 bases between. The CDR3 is CASSLKDRLYTEAFF. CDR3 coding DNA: TGTGCCAGCAGCCTAAAAGACAGGCTTTACACTGAAGCTTTCTTT.

CDR3 DNA sequence: TGTGCCAGCAGTTTAAAGCGGCACACAGATACGCAGTATTTT. The encoded protein is CASSLKRHTDTQYF. This chain connects TRBV27 to TRBJ2-3, with D possibly TRBD2 on 5 matching bases. This CDR3 comprises 14 residues. Germline loops: CDR1 MNHEY, CDR2 SMNVEV (reference sequence). V lost 2 bases and J 2 bases, leaving 8 bases between the germline ends.

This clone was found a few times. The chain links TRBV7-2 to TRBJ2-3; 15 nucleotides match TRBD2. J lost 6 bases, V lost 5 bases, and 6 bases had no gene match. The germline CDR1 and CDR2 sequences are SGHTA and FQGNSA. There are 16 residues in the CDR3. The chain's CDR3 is CASSVKGTSGGDTQYF. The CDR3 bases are TGTGCCAGCAGCGTAAAAGGGACTAGCGGGGGGGATACGCAGTATTTT.

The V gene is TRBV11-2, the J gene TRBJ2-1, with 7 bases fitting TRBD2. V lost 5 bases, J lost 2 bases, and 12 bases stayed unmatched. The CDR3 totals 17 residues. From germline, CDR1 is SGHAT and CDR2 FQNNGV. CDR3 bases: TGTGCCAGCAGCGCCCTTCCGGGACTAAATACCTACAATGAGCAGTTCTTC. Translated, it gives CASSALPGLNTYNEQFF.

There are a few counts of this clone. The CDR3 reads CASSLTTGYTGELFF. The CDR3 DNA follows: TGCGCCAGCAGCTTGACGACAGGGTACACCGGGGAGCTGTTTTTT. This chain connects TRBV5-1 to TRBJ2-2; 7 nucleotides align to TRBD1. CDR3 length: 15 residues. Germline V CDR1 and CDR2: SGHRS, YFSETQ. V lost 1 base and J lost 3; bases outside the gene matches: 3.

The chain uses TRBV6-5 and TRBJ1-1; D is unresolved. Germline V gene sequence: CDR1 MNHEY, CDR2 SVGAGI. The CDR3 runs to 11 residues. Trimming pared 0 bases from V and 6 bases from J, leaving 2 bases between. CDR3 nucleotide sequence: TGTGCCAGCAGTTACTCCTCTGAAGCTTTCTTT. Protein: CASSYSSEAFF.

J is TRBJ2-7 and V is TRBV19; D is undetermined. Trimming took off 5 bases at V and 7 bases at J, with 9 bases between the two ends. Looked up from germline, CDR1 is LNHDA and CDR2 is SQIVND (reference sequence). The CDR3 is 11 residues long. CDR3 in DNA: TGTGCCAGTAGTCAATTCGGTGAGCAGTACTTC. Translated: CASSQFGEQYF.